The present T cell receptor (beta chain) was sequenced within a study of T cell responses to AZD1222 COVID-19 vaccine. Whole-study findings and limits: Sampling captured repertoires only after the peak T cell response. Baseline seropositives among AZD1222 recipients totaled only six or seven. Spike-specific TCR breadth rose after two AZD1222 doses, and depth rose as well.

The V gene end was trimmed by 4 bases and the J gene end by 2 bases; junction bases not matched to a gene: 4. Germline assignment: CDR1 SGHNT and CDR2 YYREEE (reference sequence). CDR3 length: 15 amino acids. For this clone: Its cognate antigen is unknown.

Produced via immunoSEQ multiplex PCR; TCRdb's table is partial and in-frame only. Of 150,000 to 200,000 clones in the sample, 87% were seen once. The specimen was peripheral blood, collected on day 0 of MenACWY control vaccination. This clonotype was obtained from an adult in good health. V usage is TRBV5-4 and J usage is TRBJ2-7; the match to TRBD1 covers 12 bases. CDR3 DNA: TGTGCCAGCAGCGAAGGGACAGGGGGCGCCTACGAGCAGTACTTC. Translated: CASSEGTGGAYEQYF.